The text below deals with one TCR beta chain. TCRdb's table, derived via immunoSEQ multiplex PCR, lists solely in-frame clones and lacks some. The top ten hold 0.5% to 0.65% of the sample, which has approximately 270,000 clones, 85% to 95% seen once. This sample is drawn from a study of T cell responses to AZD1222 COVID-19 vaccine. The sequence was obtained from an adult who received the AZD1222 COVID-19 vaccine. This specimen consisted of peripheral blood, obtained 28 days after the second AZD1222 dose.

The CDR3 bases are TGTGCCAGCAGCTTAGGAGCGGTAAACACCGGGGAGCTGTTTTTT. Protein product: CASSLGAVNTGELFF. The chain joins TRBV13 to TRBJ2-2, with a weak D call TRBD2 (5 bases). Trimming shortened V by 0 bases and J by 2 bases, and 7 bases separated the two germline ends. In germline, CDR1 is PRHDT, CDR2 FYEKMQ (reference sequence). This CDR3 contains 15 residues.